Listed below are T cell receptor beta chains from one sample, sequenced in a study of cytomegalovirus exposure and HLA in healthy donors. TCRdb's copy holds only in-frame clones and misses some; the assay was immunoSEQ multiplex PCR. This table has more than 80,000 clones, around three fifths appearing once. The sample comprised PBMCs. Receptor source: a woman aged 40 to 50 in good health and CMV-seropositive. CDR3s include the opening cysteine and the closing phenylalanine or tryptophan. Fields, in order: clone size, D gene, CDR3 length, V gene, J gene, CDR3 protein, CDR3 DNA. The D gene is left open where the match is weak. Size values are once, few and many counts, or a class for expanded clones, and some rows have none.

>-|TRBD1|19|TRBV9|TRBJ2-2
CASSAGLGTVVYYTGELFF
TGTGCCAGCAGCGCCGGATTAGGGACAGTTGTTTATTACACCGGGGAGCTGTTTTTT
>-|-|13|TRBV18|TRBJ2-7
CASSPYRTYEQYF
TGTGCCAGCTCACCGTACAGGACCTACGAGCAGTACTTC
>-|TRBD2|14|TRBV5-1|TRBJ2-7
CASGEGLLTYEQYF
TGCGCCAGCGGGGAGGGACTACTAACCTACGAGCAGTACTTC
>-|-|15|TRBV5-6|TRBJ1-5
CASSGGAGGNQPQHF
TGTGCCAGCAGCGGCGGGGCAGGCGGTAATCAGCCCCAGCATTTT
>few|-|13|TRBV28|TRBJ2-4
CASSFPSKEIQYF
TGTGCCAGCAGTTTCCCGTCAAAGGAGATTCAGTACTTC
>few|TRBD1|16|TRBV5-4|TRBJ1-2
CASSLGGQGGFYGYTF
TGTGCCAGCAGCTTGGGGGGACAGGGAGGATTCTATGGCTACACCTTC
>-|-|13|TRBV6-6|TRBJ1-4
CASSKGIDEKLFF
TGTGCCAGCAGTAAGGGGATCGACGAAAAACTGTTTTTT
>few|-|16|TRBV4-3|TRBJ2-6
CASSRTGYSGANVLTF
TGCGCCAGCAGCCGTACGGGATACTCTGGGGCCAACGTCCTGACTTTC
>-|-|16|TRBV9|TRBJ2-1
CASSVGGTGSYNEQFF
TGTGCCAGCAGCGTAGGAGGAACCGGCTCCTACAATGAGCAGTTCTTC
>few|-|15|TRBV4-3|TRBJ2-5
CASSPEWSPRETQYF
TGCGCCAGCAGCCCCGAGTGGTCTCCTCGGGAGACCCAGTACTTC
>few|-|16|TRBV5-6|TRBJ2-2
CASSRWAVANTGELFF
TGTGCCAGCAGTCGCTGGGCCGTAGCGAACACCGGGGAGCTGTTTTTT
>-|-|17|TRBV7-3|TRBJ2-2
CASSLNPGHQNTGELFF
TGTGCCAGCAGCCTGAACCCGGGACACCAAAACACCGGGGAGCTGTTTTTT
>-|-|16|TRBV7-2|TRBJ1-1
CASSREDSLPVTEAFF
TGTGCCAGCAGCCGTGAGGACAGTCTACCGGTCACTGAAGCTTTCTTT
>-|-|17|TRBV28|TRBJ2-7
CASTHQGPAEVAYEQYF
TGTGCCAGCACCCACCAAGGGCCGGCGGAGGTCGCCTACGAGCAGTACTTC
>-|-|14|TRBV11-2|TRBJ2-1
CASSLMEDVNEQFF
TGTGCCAGCAGCTTAATGGAGGACGTCAATGAGCAGTTCTTC
>few|TRBD1|15|TRBV7-2|TRBJ2-2
CASSLEGADTGELFF
TGTGCCAGCAGCTTAGAGGGGGCGGACACCGGGGAGCTGTTTTTT
>-|-|14|TRBV6-6|TRBJ2-7
CASRPGGANYEQYF
TGTGCCAGCAGGCCGGGCGGGGCAAACTACGAGCAGTACTTC